Sequencing of this T cell receptor (beta chain) was carried out in a study of cytomegalovirus exposure and HLA in healthy donors. Looking at the study overall: Earlier findings included some 120 million unique TCR beta sequences obtained from 150 million to 200 million T cells.

A multiplex PCR was run with 60 Vbeta primers and 13 Jbeta primers. The assay was immunoSEQ multiplex PCR, and TCRdb's table has in-frame clones only and misses some. The table has tens of thousands of clones, about 76% seen once. The study, taken as a whole, reports: Association of a missense DCLRE1C variant with TCR beta V- and J-gene trimming was reported in a later analysis. In vitro testing confirmed three CMV-associated chains as specific for CMV antigens.

V gave up 2 bases and J gave up 10 bases, with 18 bases separating them. Germline V lookup: CDR1 SGHVS, CDR2 FNYEAQ. The CDR3 contains 16 residues. This clone has only one observation. What it binds is unknown. The J gene is TRBJ1-6, the V gene TRBV7-6; D is uncertain. This TCR came from a female donor in good health and CMV-seronegative. The sequenced material came from PBMCs. The DNA for the CDR3 is TGTGCCAGCAGCTTAATGTCCCGGCAGGTTGGATCACCCCTCCACTTT. Translating it yields CASSLMSRQVGSPLHF.